Each of the 2 T cell receptor beta chains below was sequenced from the same sample in a study of cytomegalovirus exposure and HLA in healthy donors. The PCR had 60 Vbeta and 13 Jbeta primers. TCRdb's table, derived via immunoSEQ multiplex PCR, lists solely in-frame clones and lacks some. Of some 130,000 clones listed, 80% are singletons. The sample was PBMCs. These receptors all stem from a male donor in good health and CMV-seronegative.

J is TRBJ1-1 and V is TRBV7-2; no definite D call. The germline V and J ends were trimmed by 2 bases and 5 bases, with 15 bases remaining between them. Germline CDR1 reads SGHTA; CDR2 reads FQGNSA. The CDR3 has 15 residues. CDR3 DNA sequence: TGTGCCAGCAGCTTAAACGTTCTTACGGGGACTGAAGCTTTCTTT. Translated, it gives CASSLNVLTGTEAFF.

The chain carries TRBV10-1 and TRBJ2-5; maybe TRBD1 (6 bases). The DNA end is more similar to TRBJ2-7, so the J call may be wrong. The CDR3 is 11 amino acids. Per the germline V gene, CDR1 is WNHNN and CDR2 is SYGVQD (reference sequence). This CDR3 reads CATGQRNEQYF. The CDR3, as DNA: TGCGCCACCGGACAGAGGAACGAGCAGTACTTC.